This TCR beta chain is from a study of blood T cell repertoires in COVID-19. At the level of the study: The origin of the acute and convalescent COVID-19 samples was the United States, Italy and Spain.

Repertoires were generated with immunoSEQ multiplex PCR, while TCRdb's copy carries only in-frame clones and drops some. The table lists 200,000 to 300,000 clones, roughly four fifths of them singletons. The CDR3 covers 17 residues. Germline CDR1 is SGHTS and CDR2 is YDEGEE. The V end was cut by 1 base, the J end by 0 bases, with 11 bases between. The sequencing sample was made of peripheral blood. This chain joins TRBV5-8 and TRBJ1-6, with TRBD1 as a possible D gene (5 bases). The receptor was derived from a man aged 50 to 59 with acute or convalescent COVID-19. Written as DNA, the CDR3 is TGTGCCAGCAGCTTGTATGGGAGGGGCTCCTATAATTCACCCCTCCACTTT. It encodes CASSLYGRGSYNSPLHF.